A single sample is the source of the 4 T cell receptor beta chains below, sequenced in a study of tumor-infiltrating lymphocytes in primary liver carcinoma. The study co-extracted DNA and RNA from roughly 20-30 mg of unsorted bulk tissue. A constant-region primer served to make TCR beta cDNA from about 530 ng total RNA. Investigators got TCR beta libraries out of three nested multiplex PCR rounds, done with slightly modified ARM-PCR. The first two PCR rounds, around 11 cycles each, used TRBV1-TRBV30 forward primers and a C-beta reverse primer. TCRdb analysed the multiplex PCR reads with MiXCR anew, one entry per CDR3 protein. The sample includes about 120,000 distinct CDR3 sequences, around two thirds of them seen just once. What was sequenced was tumor-adjacent normal liver tissue. These receptor sequences come from a woman aged 60 to 75 with primary liver carcinoma and hepatitis B virus infection.

Only one count was recorded for this clonotype. The junction shows a germline mismatch at one end, possibly a read error. The J gene is TRBJ2-6, the V gene TRBV29-1, with D possibly TRBD1 on 5 matching bases. The CDR3 has 14 amino acids. Looked up from germline, CDR1 is SQVTM and CDR2 is ANQGSEA. The CDR3 here is CSASGNSGANVLTF. In DNA form, the CDR3 reads TGCAGCGCTTCCGGAAACTCTGGGGCCAATGTCCTGACTTTC.

This clonotype came up a few times. This sequence may be a read error, since a much larger clone differs from it by one base. This chain joins TRBV6-5 and TRBJ1-5, with 9 bases aligning to TRBD1. With V trimmed by 6 bases and J by 3 bases, 9 bases remained unmatched. Looked up from germline, CDR1 is MNHEY and CDR2 is SVGAGI. The CDR3 has 16 residues. CDR3 sequence (DNA): TGTGCCAGCAGACCAAGACAGGGGGTACTCAATCAGCCCCAGCATTTT. It codes for CASRPRQGVLNQPQHF.

This clonotype occurred a few times. A single base separates this from a much larger clone, so it may be a read error. The rearrangement joins TRBV7-9 to TRBJ1-1; D unresolved. The V end lost 1 base, the J end lost 1 base, and 4 bases lay between the germline ends. CDR1 and CDR2 (germline): SEHNR, FQNEAQ (reference sequence). The CDR3 has 13 residues. The CDR3 nucleotides read TGTGCCAGCAGCTTAGATACGAACACTGAAGCTTTCTTT. Translated: CASSLDTNTEAFF.

The rearrangement uses TRBV6-6 and TRBJ1-2; the match to TRBD1 covers 7 bases. With 4 bases clipped from V and 4 bases from J, the junction kept 9 bases outside the gene matches. The CDR3 spans 15 residues. The germline gives CDR1 MNHNY, CDR2 SVGAGI (reference sequence). The CDR3 coding sequence is TGTGCCAGCAGTTTCCCATATGGGACAGTCTATGGCTACACCTTC. Translated, it gives CASSFPYGTVYGYTF.